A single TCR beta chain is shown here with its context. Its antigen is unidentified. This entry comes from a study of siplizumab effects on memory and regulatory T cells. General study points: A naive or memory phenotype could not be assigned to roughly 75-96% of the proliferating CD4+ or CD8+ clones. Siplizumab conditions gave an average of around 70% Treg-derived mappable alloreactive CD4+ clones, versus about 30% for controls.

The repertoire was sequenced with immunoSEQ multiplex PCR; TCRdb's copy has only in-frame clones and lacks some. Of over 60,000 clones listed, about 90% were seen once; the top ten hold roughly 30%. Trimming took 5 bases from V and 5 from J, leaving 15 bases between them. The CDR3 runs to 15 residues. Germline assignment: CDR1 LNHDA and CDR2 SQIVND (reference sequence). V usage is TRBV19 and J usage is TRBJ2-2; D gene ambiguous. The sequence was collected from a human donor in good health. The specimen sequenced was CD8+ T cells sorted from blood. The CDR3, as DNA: TGTGCCAGTAGTCCCTTTATGGGGTCGACCGGGGAGCTGTTTTTT. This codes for CASSPFMGSTGELFF. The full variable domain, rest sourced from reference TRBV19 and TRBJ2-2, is DGGITQSPKYLFRKEGQNVTLSCEQNLNHDAMYWYRQDPGQGLRLIYYSQIVNDFQKGDIAEGYSVSREKKESFPLTVTSAQKNPTAFYLCASSPFMGSTGELFFGEGSRLTVL.